This entry concerns a single T cell receptor (beta chain). Its antigen is currently unknown. This sample is drawn from a study of beta chain features in type 1 diabetes. Across the whole study: About 110 million sorted cells were examined across all samples.

Points from the study as a whole: Moderately but significantly shorter TCRB CDR3s were found in Type 1 diabetes patients in all four CD4+ subsets. Healthy donors had naive, central memory and Treg TCRB repertoires that appeared less similar than those seen among patients. Any HLA-type effect on TCRB rearrangement remained unresolved here.

Of the isolated RNA, all was reverse transcribed, and so the sequenced material was expressed TCRB transcripts. The method was immunoSEQ multiplex PCR; TCRdb's version includes in-frame clones alone and lacks a portion of them. The table records a few hundred thousand clones, 12% to 15% of them present only once. Material for sequencing was central memory CD4+ T cells from blood. The TCR comes from a man aged 30 to 45 in good health.

DNA of the CDR3: TGTGCCAGCAGTGCCACTAGCGGGGTCCACAATGAGCAGTTCTTC. Translation gives CASSATSGVHNEQFF. V gene TRBV6-1 combines with J gene TRBJ2-1; 10 nucleotides match TRBD2. Looked up from germline, CDR1 is MNHNS and CDR2 is SASEGT. CDR3 length: 15 amino acids. Trimming took 4 bases from V and 5 from J; bases not matched to a gene: 5.